This entry lists 13 T cell receptor beta chains sequenced from one sample in a study of STAT5B mutations in CD4+ large granular lymphocyte leukemia. TCRdb's table, derived via immunoSEQ multiplex PCR, lists solely in-frame clones and lacks some. The data contain fewer than 40,000 clones, 70% to 80% of them singletons. Sequencing input: CD4+ T cells from blood buffy coats. The receptors derive from a human donor in good health.

The V call is TRBV28, the J call TRBJ2-5; D not resolved. This CDR3 region has 15 residues. Germline V gives CDR1 MDHEN, CDR2 SYDVKM. Deletions cut 6 bases from V and 1 base from J, with 15 bases between. The CDR3 region is CASRSEDRTQETQYF. The CDR3 region has the DNA TGTGCCAGCAGGTCCGAAGATAGGACCCAAGAGACCCAGTACTTC.

V gene TRBV30 combines with J gene TRBJ2-1, with D possibly being TRBD2 (6 bases). There are 17 residues in the CDR3. The germline V gene encodes CDR1 GTSNPN and CDR2 SVGIG (reference sequence). Trimming pared 2 bases from V and 12 bases from J, leaving 29 bases between. Here the CDR3 DNA reads TGTGCCTGGAGTAACGCCTTGGCGGGGAGCCCATCTGTGGTGCAGTTCTTC. It translates to CAWSNALAGSPSVVQFF.

The V gene is TRBV18, the J gene TRBJ2-2, with unresolved D. The germline V gene encodes CDR1 KGHSH and CDR2 LQKENI. Trimming removed 1 base at V and 4 bases at J, with 4 bases between. The CDR3 consists of 13 residues. The chain's CDR3 is CASSPQGTGELFF. In DNA form, the CDR3 reads TGTGCCAGCTCACCACAGGGCACCGGGGAGCTGTTTTTT.

This clone has just a few counts. The chain couples TRBV28 to TRBJ1-6; D gene ambiguous. V lost 8 bases, J lost 0 bases, and 8 bases lay in between. Germline assignment: CDR1 MDHEN and CDR2 SYDVKM. The CDR3 is made up of 14 amino acids. The CDR3 loop is CASPGSSYNSPLHF. CDR3 in DNA: TGTGCCAGCCCCGGTAGCTCCTATAATTCACCCCTCCACTTT.

The rearrangement joins TRBV7-2 to TRBJ2-1; tentatively, D is TRBD2 (7 bases). Trimming cost V 0 bases and J 8 bases, with 17 bases left between them. The CDR3 sequence is 16 residues long. Germline V gene sequence: CDR1 SGHTA, CDR2 FQGNSA. The chain's CDR3 is CASSLAMGGRRDEQFF. Here the CDR3 DNA reads TGTGCCAGCAGCTTAGCGATGGGGGGGCGTCGGGATGAGCAGTTCTTC.

The chain links TRBV6-5 to TRBJ1-1, with D maybe TRBD1 (6 bases). The CDR3 is 15 residues long. The V end lost 0 bases, the J end lost 0 bases, and 8 bases lay between the germline ends. In germline, CDR1 is MNHEY, CDR2 SVGAGI. The CDR3 DNA sequence: TGTGCCAGCAGTTACTCGCAGGGGTTGAACACTGAAGCTTTCTTT. Encoded protein: CASSYSQGLNTEAFF.

CDR3 bases: TGTGCCAGCAGTTCCGTCAGCCCTAATTCACCCCTCCACTTT. Translation: CASSSVSPNSPLHF. V is TRBV28 and J is TRBJ1-6, with D hard to call. This CDR3 spans 14 amino acids. CDR1 is MDHEN, CDR2 SYDVKM, per germline. V lost 4 bases to trimming and J lost 6 bases, with 10 bases between them.

This chain uses TRBV11-3 with TRBJ2-7; 8 bases line up with TRBD1. Germline V lookup: CDR1 SGHNT, CDR2 YENEEA. V dropped 5 bases and J dropped 1; count of bases not matched to a gene: 7. The CDR3 runs 15 residues. CDR3 nucleotide sequence: TGTGCCAGCAGCCAAGGACAGGGAAGATCCTACGAGCAGTACTTC. Translating it yields CASSQGQGRSYEQYF.

V and J are TRBV18 and TRBJ1-6; D may be TRBD1 (5 bases). This CDR3 is 16 amino acids long. The germline gives CDR1 KGHSH, CDR2 LQKENI. V gave up 2 bases and J gave up 5 bases, with 13 bases separating them. In nucleotides, the CDR3 is TGTGCCAGCTCACCAATCGGGACGGCAGATAATTCACCCCTCCACTTT. This sequence encodes CASSPIGTADNSPLHF.

The genes are TRBV6-4 and TRBJ1-2; no clear D. Germline lookup yields CDR1 MRHNA and CDR2 SNTAGT. The CDR3 spans 14 residues. V lost 3 bases, J lost 8 bases, and 16 bases lay in between. CDR3: CASSDRWGSGGYTF. The CDR3 bases are TGTGCCAGCAGTGATCGTTGGGGAAGTGGAGGCTACACCTTC.

This clone was seen a handful of times. The V gene is TRBV5-8, the J gene TRBJ1-5; 10 nucleotides agree with TRBD1. Germline CDR1 and CDR2: SGHTS and YDEGEE. Trimming took 6 bases from V and 0 from J; bases not matched to a gene: 9. The CDR3 has 17 residues. This CDR3 reads CASTIGDRGVSNQPQHF. Written as DNA, the CDR3 is TGTGCCAGCACCATAGGGGACAGGGGTGTTAGCAATCAGCCCCAGCATTTT.

The chain combines TRBV7-6 with TRBJ2-5, with 7 positions matching TRBD2. Germline values: CDR1 SGHVS, CDR2 FNYEAQ. The CDR3 runs 13 residues. V shed 8 bases and J 5 bases; nucleotides not matched to a gene: 8. DNA of the CDR3: TGTGCCAGCGAGGCCGGGGGGACGGAGACCCAGTACTTC. Protein sequence: CASEAGGTETQYF.

The rearrangement joins TRBV19 to TRBJ2-1; D is possibly TRBD1 or TRBD2 (6 bases each). The CDR3 extends over 16 amino acids. V lost 6 bases to trimming and J lost 2 bases, with 17 bases between them. Germline lookup yields CDR1 LNHDA and CDR2 SQIVND (reference sequence). The CDR3 here is CASRPPWGATYNEQFF. The CDR3 DNA reads as TGTGCCAGTAGACCCCCCTGGGGGGCTACCTACAATGAGCAGTTCTTC.